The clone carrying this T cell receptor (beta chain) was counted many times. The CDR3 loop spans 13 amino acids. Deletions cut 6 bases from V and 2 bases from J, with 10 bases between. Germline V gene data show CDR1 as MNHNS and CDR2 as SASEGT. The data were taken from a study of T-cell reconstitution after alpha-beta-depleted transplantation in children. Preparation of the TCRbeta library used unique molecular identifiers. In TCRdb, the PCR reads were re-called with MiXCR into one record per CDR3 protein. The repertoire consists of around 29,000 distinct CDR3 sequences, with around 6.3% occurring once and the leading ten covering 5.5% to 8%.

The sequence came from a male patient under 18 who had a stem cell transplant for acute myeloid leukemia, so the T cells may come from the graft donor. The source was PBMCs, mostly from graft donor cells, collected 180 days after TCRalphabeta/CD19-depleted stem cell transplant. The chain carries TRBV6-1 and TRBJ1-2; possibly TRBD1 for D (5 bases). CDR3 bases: TGTGCCAGCAGCCACGGGGGGAACTATGGCTACACCTTC. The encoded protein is CASSHGGNYGYTF.